The present T cell receptor (beta chain) was sequenced within a study of human T cells and chemical hapten exposure. V dropped 6 bases and J dropped 6 bases, with 18 bases sitting between them. The germline gives CDR1 MNHEY, CDR2 SVGAGI. This CDR3 comprises 14 residues. Time point denoted: patch test 3, about 24 weeks after DPC sensitization. Treatment here: therapeutic diphenylcyclopropenone sensitization with weekly scalp DPC. Blood, whole and unfractionated, served as the source for total RNA extraction. Authors' processing steps: Counts of TCRs in each sample centred on a median of around 100,000 and extended from around 25,000 to 690,000. TCRdb ran MiXCR on the RACE reads and lists one entry per CDR3 protein. V and J calls and clone size were set by TCRdb, not the authors. Here the sample spans about 120,000 distinct CDR3 sequences, approximately 10% being singletons. This clonotype was seen a handful of times.

The sequencing used whole blood, collected in connection with sensitization to the hapten diphenylcyclopropenone (DPC). The sequence was obtained from a woman aged 45-65 years with alopecia areata. Some clones in this sample may be carry-over from other donors' samples. V usage is TRBV6-5 and J usage is TRBJ2-7, with D possibly TRBD2 on 7 matching bases. CDR3 DNA sequence: TGTGCCAGCAGCGCCACGGGGGGCGCATCCGAGCAGTACTTC. It is translated as CASSATGGASEQYF.